This TCR beta chain comes out of a study of OX40 agonist ivuxolimab in advanced cancers. Study-wide context: At doses from 0.01 to 10 mg/kg, patients were given intravenous ivuxolimab every 2 weeks. Study results and caveats: CD8+ T cells averaged more expanded clones than CD4+.

Germline V gives CDR1 SGHRS, CDR2 YFSETQ. The CDR3 totals 14 residues. About this clone: What it recognizes is unknown. A junction end diverges from the germline sequence, so it may reflect a read error.

Libraries were prepared by immunoSEQ multiplex PCR; TCRdb keeps only in-frame clonotypes and omits some of them. Of over 85,000 clones listed, about 86% were seen once; the top ten hold approximately 5.7%. The TCR sequence derives from an adult with an advanced solid tumor such as melanoma, head and neck, liver or kidney cancer. The rearrangement links TRBV5-1 to TRBJ2-3, with D uncertain. The sample consisted of CD4+ or CD8+ T cells sorted from blood, taken in a trial of the OX40 agonist ivuxolimab. In nucleotides, the CDR3 is TGTGCCAGCAGCTTGGGCGAGGTCACAGATACGCAGTATTTT. Its protein product is CASSLGEVTDTQYF. Filled out from reference TRBV5-1 and TRBJ2-3, the complete variable domain reads KAGVTQTPRYLIKTRGQQVTLSCSPISGHRSVSWYQQTPGQGLQFLFEYFSETQRNKGNFPGRFSGRQFSNSRSEMNVSTLELGDSALYLCASSLGEVTDTQYFGPGTRLTVL.